This entry lists 22 T cell receptor beta chains sequenced from one sample in a study of T-cell memory formation after mild COVID-19. In TCRdb, the 5' RACE reads were re-called with MiXCR into one record per CDR3 protein. In the table there are under 650,000 distinct CDR3 sequences, more than 15% of which are singletons. Sequenced input: PBMCs or a T cell subset sorted from them (not recorded which). Receptors were obtained from an adult woman who had mild COVID-19 (a few samples of this study predate the infection). Cell type and time point are not known.

The chain couples TRBV10-3 to TRBJ2-3; possible D gene TRBD2, 6 bases. V lost 3 bases, J lost 4 bases, and 14 bases lay in between. Germline V gene lookup returns CDR1 ENHRY and CDR2 SYGVKD. This CDR3 is 15 amino acids long. CDR3 residues: CAISDGSTRSDTQYF. CDR3 in DNA: TGTGCCATCAGTGATGGGTCGACTAGGTCAGATACGCAGTATTTT.

This clonotype was seen only a few times. V is TRBV15 and J is TRBJ2-7; a weak D match, TRBD1 (5 bases). The CDR3 spans 15 residues. Per the germline V gene, CDR1 is LNHNV and CDR2 is YYDKDF (reference sequence). Between the trimmed V and J ends, which lost 0 bases and 5 bases, there was a span of 14 bases. The CDR3 loop reads CATSREVSGIDEQYF. For the CDR3, the DNA is TGTGCCACCAGCAGAGAAGTCTCAGGGATCGACGAGCAGTACTTC. Full variable domain (rest looked up from reference TRBV15 and TRBJ2-7): DAMVIQNPRYQVTQFGKPVTLSCSQTLNHNVMYWYQQKSSQAPKLLFHYYDKDFNNEADTPDNFQSRRPNTSFCFLDIRSPGLGDTAMYLCATSREVSGIDEQYFGPGTRLTVT.

This clonotype was seen more than once but under ten times. The chain uses TRBV7-8 and TRBJ1-4; TRBD1 agrees at 7 bases. The V segment lost 2 bases and the J segment 0 bases; nucleotides outside the gene matches: 12. The CDR3 consists of 19 residues. Germline lookup yields CDR1 SGHVS and CDR2 FQNEAQ. The chain's CDR3 is CASSLPQGGGRATNEKLFF. The CDR3 DNA follows: TGTGCCAGCAGCTTACCCCAGGGAGGGGGCCGTGCAACTAATGAAAAACTGTTTTTT.

This clonotype was detected only a few times. The gene calls are TRBV14 and TRBJ2-7; D is possibly TRBD1 or TRBD2 (5 bases each). CDR3 size: 15 residues. Germline CDR1 SGHDN, CDR2 FVKESK. V lost 4 bases and J 0 bases, leaving 13 bases between the germline ends. This CDR3 reads CASSPLRGSSYEQYF. The DNA for the CDR3 is TGTGCCAGCAGCCCCCTTCGGGGCAGCTCCTACGAGCAGTACTTC.

Notes on this clonotype: A read error may produce the germline difference seen at one junction end. The rearrangement uses TRBV6-6 and TRBJ2-5, with 7 nucleotides matching TRBD2. CDR3 length: 14 amino acids. Germline CDR1 and CDR2: MNHNY and SVGAGI (reference sequence). Here the CDR3 reads CTSRAGGEGETQYF. CDR3 sequence (DNA): TGTACCAGCAGGGCCGGAGGGGAGGGAGAGACCCAGTACTTC.

This clonotype was detected a few times. This rearrangement joins TRBV5-1 to TRBJ2-3; TRBD2 is a possible D gene (7 bases). The CDR3 length is 15 residues. Germline V lookup: CDR1 SGHRS, CDR2 YFSETQ. The V gene lost 1 base and the J gene lost 4 bases, with 13 bases spanning the gap. CDR3 sequence reads: CASSLRGGGADTQYF. In nucleotides, the CDR3 is TGCGCCAGCAGCTTGAGGGGCGGGGGCGCAGATACGCAGTATTTT.

This clonotype has more than one count but fewer than ten. The chain joins TRBV15 to TRBJ2-7; 11 bases match TRBD2. The length of the CDR3 is 15 residues. Germline V lookup: CDR1 LNHNV, CDR2 YYDKDF (reference sequence). V shed 1 base and J 3 bases; nucleotides not matched to a gene: 2. The CDR3 DNA sequence: TGTGCCACCAGCAGAGTTAGCGGGAGGGTCTACGAGCAGTACTTC. Its translation is CATSRVSGRVYEQYF.

The chain links TRBV6-5 to TRBJ1-4, with D perhaps matching TRBD1 (5 bases). CDR3 size: 15 residues. Germline CDR1 reads MNHEY; CDR2 reads SVGAGI. The V end lost 6 bases, the J end lost 10 bases, and 21 bases lay between the germline ends. CDR3 DNA sequence: TGTGCCAGCAGCCGGAACCGGGGCCCGGCGGGAAAACTGTTTTTT. Its protein product is CASSRNRGPAGKLFF.

The sample holds many counts of this clonotype. The rearrangement links TRBV30 to TRBJ2-2; tentatively, D is TRBD2 (6 bases). CDR1 and CDR2 from the germline V gene are GTSNPN and SVGIG (reference sequence). The V end lost 2 bases, the J end lost 9 bases, and 16 bases lay between the germline ends. The CDR3 extends over 14 amino acids. The CDR3 protein is CAWSLGGGGWELFF. In nucleotides, the CDR3 is TGTGCCTGGAGTTTGGGGGGAGGCGGCTGGGAGCTGTTTTTT.

V and J are TRBV2 and TRBJ1-5, with D possibly TRBD1 on 6 matching bases. Germline CDR1 reads SNHLY; CDR2 reads FYNNEI. The V gene lost 7 bases and the J gene lost 3 bases, with 16 bases spanning the gap. The CDR3 is made up of 15 amino acids. The CDR3 here is CASTTGQLNNQPQHF. CDR3 DNA sequence: TGTGCCAGCACAACAGGACAGTTAAACAATCAGCCCCAGCATTTT. Full variable domain (missing parts from reference TRBV2 and TRBJ1-5): EPEVTQTPSHQVTQMGQEVILRCVPISNHLYFYWYRQILGQKVEFLVSFYNNEISEKSEIFDDQFSVERPDGSNFTLKIRSTKLEDSAMYFCASTTGQLNNQPQHFGDGTRLSIL.

This clonotype was observed a handful of times. The rearrangement uses TRBV7-8 and TRBJ2-3; 11 bases line up with TRBD2. This CDR3 has 16 amino acids. Germline lookup yields CDR1 SGHVS and CDR2 FQNEAQ. The V and J ends lost 1 base and 3 bases, in that order; junction bases with no gene match: 3. CDR3 nucleotide sequence: TGTGCCAGCAGCTTAGTTTCTAGCGGGGGGACAGATACGCAGTATTTT. As protein: CASSLVSSGGTDTQYF.

In its sample, this clonotype was seen once. The conserved final phenylalanine or tryptophan is absent from the CDR3, which likely points to a read error. The limits of the CDR3 on the DNA are not certain, so only TCRdb's listed CDR3 is given. The CDR3 here is CASSGLGTPPVR. The chain couples TRBV2 to TRBJ2-1; the table's D call, TRBD1, was not checked against the DNA. The CDR3 spans 12 residues, counting both ends. CDR1 is SNHLY and CDR2 is FYNNEI in the germline V gene.

This clonotype was counted between two and nine times. This chain joins TRBV18 and TRBJ2-7, with D possibly being TRBD1 (5 bases). The CDR3 runs 14 residues. The V and J ends lost 3 bases and 3 bases respectively, with 12 bases between them. CDR1 and CDR2 from the germline V gene are KGHSH and LQKENI. Written as DNA, the CDR3 is TGTGCCAGCTCACCCGACAGATTACACTACGAGCAGTACTTC. Translated, it gives CASSPDRLHYEQYF. Using reference TRBV18 and TRBJ2-7 for the parts outside the CDR3, the full variable domain is NAGVMQNPRHLVRRRGQEARLRCSPMKGHSHVYWYRQLPEEGLKFMVYLQKENIIDESGMPKERFSAEFPKEGPSILRIQQVVRGDSAAYFCASSPDRLHYEQYFGPGTRLTVT.

This chain joins TRBV29-1 and TRBJ2-7, with D perhaps TRBD2 (6 bases). The germline V gene encodes CDR1 SQVTM and CDR2 ANQGSEA. The V end lost 4 bases, the J end lost 7 bases, and 11 bases lay between the germline ends. There are 11 residues in the CDR3. As DNA, the CDR3 is TGCAGCGTTGCTCGGGCGGGAGAGCAGTACTTC. It yields the protein CSVARAGEQYF.

The chain carries TRBV7-8 and TRBJ1-2; 8 bases align to TRBD1. The CDR3 is 16 residues long. V lost 1 base and J lost 1; bases outside the gene matches: 5. Per the germline V gene, CDR1 is SGHVS and CDR2 is FQNEAQ. The chain's CDR3 is CASSLGTGTYNYGYTF. CDR3 bases: TGTGCCAGCAGCTTAGGGACAGGGACCTATAACTATGGCTACACCTTC.

The rearrangement links TRBV7-2 to TRBJ2-1; a possible D gene is TRBD1 (6 bases). The V end lost 2 bases, the J end lost 3 bases, and 14 bases lay between the germline ends. The CDR3 sequence is 16 residues long. Germline V lookup: CDR1 SGHTA, CDR2 FQGNSA. Written as DNA, the CDR3 is TGTGCCAGCAGCTTATTTAGGCAGGGGAGCTACAATGAGCAGTTCTTC. This encodes CASSLFRQGSYNEQFF.

The V and J genes are TRBV9 and TRBJ2-7; 10 bases are a match to TRBD1. CDR3 size: 15 residues. Germline V gives CDR1 SGDLS, CDR2 YYNGEE. The ends lost 4 bases at V and 5 bases at J; junction bases unmatched: 9. The CDR3 DNA reads as TGTGCCAGCAGCCCCATCGGGACAGGGGAGGACGAGCAGTACTTC. This sequence encodes CASSPIGTGEDEQYF.

This clonotype was detected only a few times. This chain links TRBV6-5 with TRBJ2-7, with 9 bases matching TRBD1. The CDR3 runs 16 residues. With 6 bases clipped from V and 6 bases from J, the junction kept 15 bases outside the gene matches. The V gene's germline CDR1 is MNHEY and CDR2 SVGAGI. The CDR3 DNA sequence: TGTGCCAGCAGCCCACTTGGACAGGGGAGAGGGGGCGAGCAGTACTTC. Protein: CASSPLGQGRGGEQYF.

The chain is built from TRBV15 and TRBJ1-1, with unresolved D. V lost 0 bases to trimming and J lost 2 bases, with 13 bases between them. This CDR3 has 16 amino acids. Germline values: CDR1 LNHNV, CDR2 YYDKDF (reference sequence). CDR3 residues: CATSRDRNMINTEAFF. In nucleotides, the CDR3 is TGTGCCACCAGCAGAGATCGTAACATGATCAACACTGAAGCTTTCTTT.

The CDR3 sequence: CASSSKQGDSGNTIYF. The CDR3 coding sequence is TGCGCCAGCAGCTCCAAACAGGGGGACTCTGGAAACACCATATATTTT. This sequence joins TRBV5-1 and TRBJ1-3, with 8 positions matching TRBD1. Trimming removed 3 bases from V and 0 bases from J; junction bases left unmatched: 5. The germline V gene has CDR1 SGHRS and CDR2 YFSETQ. The CDR3 spans 16 residues.

The rearrangement uses TRBV13 and TRBJ2-1; TRBD2 might be the D (6 bases). The CDR3 loop spans 15 amino acids. Germline V CDR1 and CDR2: PRHDT, FYEKMQ (reference sequence). The V gene lost 0 bases and the J gene lost 7 bases, with 13 bases spanning the gap. CDR3 residues: CASSLGQDYLNEQFF. Written as DNA, the CDR3 is TGTGCCAGCAGCTTAGGGCAGGACTACTTGAATGAGCAGTTCTTC.

The V call is TRBV9, the J call TRBJ2-3; D assignment may be TRBD1 or TRBD2 (5 bases each). This CDR3 contains 14 residues. Deletions cut 2 bases from V and 3 bases from J, with 10 bases between. Germline CDR1 is SGDLS and CDR2 is YYNGEE. The CDR3 loop is CASSVEWGTDTQYF. The CDR3 nucleotides read TGTGCCAGCAGCGTCGAGTGGGGGACAGATACGCAGTATTTT.